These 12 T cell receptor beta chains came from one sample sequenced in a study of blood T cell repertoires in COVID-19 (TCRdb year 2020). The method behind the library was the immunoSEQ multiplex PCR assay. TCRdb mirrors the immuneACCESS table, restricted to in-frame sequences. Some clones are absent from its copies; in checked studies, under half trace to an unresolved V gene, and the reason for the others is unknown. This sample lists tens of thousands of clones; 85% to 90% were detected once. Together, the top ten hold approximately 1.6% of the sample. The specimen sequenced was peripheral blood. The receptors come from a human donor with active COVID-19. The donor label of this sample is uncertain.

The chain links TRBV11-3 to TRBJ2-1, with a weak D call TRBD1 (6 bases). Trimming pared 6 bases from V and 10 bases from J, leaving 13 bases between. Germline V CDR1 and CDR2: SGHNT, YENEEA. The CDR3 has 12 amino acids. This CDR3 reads CASSQTGLEQFF. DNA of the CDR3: TGTGCCAGCAGTCAAACAGGGTTAGAGCAGTTCTTC.

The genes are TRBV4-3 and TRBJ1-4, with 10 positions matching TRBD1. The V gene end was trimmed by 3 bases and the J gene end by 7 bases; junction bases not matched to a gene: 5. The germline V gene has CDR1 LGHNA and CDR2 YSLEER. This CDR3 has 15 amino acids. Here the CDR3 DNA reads TGCGCCAGCAGCCAGTCGACAGGGGGCCGTGAAAAACTGTTTTTT. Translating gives CASSQSTGGREKLFF.

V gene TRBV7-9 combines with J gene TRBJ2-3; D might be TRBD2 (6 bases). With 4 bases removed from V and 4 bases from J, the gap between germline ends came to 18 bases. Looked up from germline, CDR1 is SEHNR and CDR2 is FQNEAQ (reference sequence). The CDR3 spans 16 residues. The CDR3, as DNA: TGTGCCAGCAGCTCATCAGCGGGTCATTCTCCAGATACGCAGTATTTT. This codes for CASSSSAGHSPDTQYF.

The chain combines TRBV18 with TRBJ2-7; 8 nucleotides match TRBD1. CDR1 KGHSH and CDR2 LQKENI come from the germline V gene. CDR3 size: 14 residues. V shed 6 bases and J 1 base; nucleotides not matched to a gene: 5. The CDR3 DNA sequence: TGTGCCAGCTCCCCCCGGGACAGGTCCTACGAGCAGTACTTC. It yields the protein CASSPRDRSYEQYF.

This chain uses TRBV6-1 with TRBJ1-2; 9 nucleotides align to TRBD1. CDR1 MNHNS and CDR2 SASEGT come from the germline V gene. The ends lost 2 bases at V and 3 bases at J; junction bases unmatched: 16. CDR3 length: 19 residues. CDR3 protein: CASSEQSVVRRTGDYGYTF. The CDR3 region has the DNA TGTGCCAGCAGTGAACAGTCGGTTGTTCGGAGGACAGGGGACTATGGCTACACCTTC.

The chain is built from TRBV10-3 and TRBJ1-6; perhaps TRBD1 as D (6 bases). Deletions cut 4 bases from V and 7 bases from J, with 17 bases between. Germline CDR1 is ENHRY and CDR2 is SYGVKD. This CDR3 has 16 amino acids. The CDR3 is CAISAEQGAYNSPLHF. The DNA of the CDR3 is TGTGCCATCAGTGCAGAACAGGGAGCATACAATTCACCCCTCCACTTT.

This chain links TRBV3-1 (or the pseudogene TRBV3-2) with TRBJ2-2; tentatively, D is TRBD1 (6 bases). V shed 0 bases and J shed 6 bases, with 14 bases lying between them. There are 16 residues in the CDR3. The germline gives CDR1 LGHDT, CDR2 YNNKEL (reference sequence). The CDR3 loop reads CASSQDGTGIAGELFF. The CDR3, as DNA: TGTGCCAGCAGCCAAGATGGTACAGGGATAGCCGGGGAGCTGTTTTTT.

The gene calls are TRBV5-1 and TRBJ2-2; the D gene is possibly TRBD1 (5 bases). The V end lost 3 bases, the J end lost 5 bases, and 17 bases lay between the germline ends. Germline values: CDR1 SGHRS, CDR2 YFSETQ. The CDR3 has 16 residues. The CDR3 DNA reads TGCGCCAGCAGCTCTGGGGCAGGGCGTCGGACCGGGGAGCTGTTTTTT. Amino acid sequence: CASSSGAGRRTGELFF. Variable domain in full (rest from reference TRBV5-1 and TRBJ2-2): KAGVTQTPRYLIKTRGQQVTLSCSPISGHRSVSWYQQTPGQGLQFLFEYFSETQRNKGNFPGRFSGRQFSNSRSEMNVSTLELGDSALYLCASSSGAGRRTGELFFGEGSRLTVL.

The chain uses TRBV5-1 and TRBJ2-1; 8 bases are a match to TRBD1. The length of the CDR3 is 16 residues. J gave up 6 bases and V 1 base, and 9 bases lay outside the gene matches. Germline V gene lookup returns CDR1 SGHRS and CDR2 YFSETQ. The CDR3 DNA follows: TGCGCCAGCAGCTTGAAGCCGACAGGGGCCGGCAATGAGCAGTTCTTC. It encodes CASSLKPTGAGNEQFF.

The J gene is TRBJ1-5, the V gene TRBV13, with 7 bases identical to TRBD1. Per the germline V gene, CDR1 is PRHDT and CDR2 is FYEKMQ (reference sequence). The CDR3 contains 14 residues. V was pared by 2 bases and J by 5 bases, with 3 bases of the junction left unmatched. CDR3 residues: CASSLRGTDQPQHF. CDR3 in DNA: TGTGCCAGCAGCTTAAGGGGGACAGATCAGCCCCAGCATTTT.

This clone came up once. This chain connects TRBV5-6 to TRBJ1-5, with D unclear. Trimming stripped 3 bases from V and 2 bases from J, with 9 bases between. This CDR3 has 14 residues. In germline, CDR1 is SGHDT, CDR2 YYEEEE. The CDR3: CASSSGFGNQPQHF. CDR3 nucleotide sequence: TGTGCCAGCAGCTCCGGGTTTGGCAATCAGCCCCAGCATTTT.

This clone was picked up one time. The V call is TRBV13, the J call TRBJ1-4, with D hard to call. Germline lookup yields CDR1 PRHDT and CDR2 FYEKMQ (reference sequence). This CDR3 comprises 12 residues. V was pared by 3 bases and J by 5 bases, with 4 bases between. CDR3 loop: CASSFPNEKLFF. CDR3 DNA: TGTGCCAGCAGCTTCCCAAATGAAAAACTGTTTTTT.